The 6 T cell receptor beta chains listed next were all sequenced from one sample in a study of Ad26.COV2.S vaccination and SARS-CoV-2 variants. Treatment: 19 received Ad26.COV2.S at low or high dose, single or two shots; several received placebo; per-sample allocation not given. On day 63 after the first injection, vaccine and placebo recipients gave samples. TCRdb's copy holds only in-frame clones and misses some; the assay was immunoSEQ multiplex PCR. The data show roughly 680,000 clones, 89% seen once. This sample comprised peripheral blood, obtained in a trial of Ad26.COV2.S vaccine versus placebo. The receptors were sampled from a person between 18 and 65 years old who received the Ad26.COV2.S COVID-19 vaccine or a placebo.

This rearrangement joins TRBV5-1 to TRBJ1-1, with unresolved D. Trimming shortened V by 0 bases and J by 6 bases, and 15 bases separated the two germline ends. The germline V gene has CDR1 SGHRS and CDR2 YFSETQ. This CDR3 is 15 amino acids long. The CDR3 here is CASSLEGRPSAEAFF. The DNA of the CDR3 is TGCGCCAGCAGCTTGGAAGGCCGACCTAGCGCTGAAGCTTTCTTT.

This chain uses TRBV10-3 with TRBJ2-1; D is unresolved. CDR1 is ENHRY and CDR2 is SYGVKD in the germline V gene. The CDR3 covers 15 residues. V lost 4 bases to trimming and J lost 0 bases, with 10 bases between them. The CDR3 DNA reads as TGTGCCATCAGTGCAGCGTTTAGCTCCTACAATGAGCAGTTCTTC. As protein: CAISAAFSSYNEQFF.

The chain links TRBV19 to TRBJ2-1; no clear D gene. V dropped 3 bases and J dropped 6 bases, with 6 bases sitting between them. The germline gives CDR1 LNHDA, CDR2 SQIVND (reference sequence). The CDR3 extends over 12 amino acids. CDR3: CASSIGSNEQFF. The CDR3 nucleotides read TGTGCCAGTAGTATCGGAAGCAATGAGCAGTTCTTC.

The chain links TRBV5-4 to TRBJ2-7; possibly TRBD1 for D (6 bases). Germline V gene lookup returns CDR1 SGHNT and CDR2 YYREEE (reference sequence). V lost 1 base to trimming and J lost 2 bases, with 13 bases between them. The CDR3 is made up of 15 amino acids. The CDR3 DNA reads as TGTGCCAGCAGCTTGACTTTGGACAGTCCCTACGAGCAGTACTTC. It codes for CASSLTLDSPYEQYF. Using reference TRBV5-4 and TRBJ2-7 for the parts outside the CDR3, the full variable domain is ETGVTQSPTHLIKTRGQQVTLRCSSQSGHNTVSWYQQALGQGPQFIFQYYREEENGRGNFPPRFSGLQFPNYSSELNVNALELDDSALYLCASSLTLDSPYEQYFGPGTRLTVT.

The V call is TRBV7-6, the J call TRBJ2-7; 9 bases agree with TRBD1. CDR3 length: 16 amino acids. With V trimmed by 0 bases and J by 3 bases, 6 bases remained unmatched. Germline values: CDR1 SGHVS, CDR2 FNYEAQ. The CDR3 protein is CASSLAVTGGNYEQYF. In DNA form, the CDR3 reads TGTGCCAGCAGCTTAGCCGTTACAGGGGGCAACTACGAGCAGTACTTC.

The genes are TRBV6-5 and TRBJ2-7; D gene unclear. The V gene lost 6 bases and the J gene lost 2 bases, with 17 bases spanning the gap. CDR3 size: 15 residues. CDR1 is MNHEY and CDR2 is SVGAGI in the germline V gene. The CDR3 DNA sequence: TGTGCCAGCAGCTCCGCCCATGAGCAAACCTACGAGCAGTACTTC. It encodes CASSSAHEQTYEQYF.